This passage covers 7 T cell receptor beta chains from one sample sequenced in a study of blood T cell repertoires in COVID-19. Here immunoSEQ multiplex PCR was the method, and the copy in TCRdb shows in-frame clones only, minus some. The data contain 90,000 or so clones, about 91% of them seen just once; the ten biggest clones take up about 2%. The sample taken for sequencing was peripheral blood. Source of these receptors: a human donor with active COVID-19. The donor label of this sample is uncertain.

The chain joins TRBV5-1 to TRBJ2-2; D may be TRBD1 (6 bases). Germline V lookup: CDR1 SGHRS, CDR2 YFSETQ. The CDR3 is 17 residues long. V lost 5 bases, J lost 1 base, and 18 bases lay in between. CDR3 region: CASSFRTEPKNTGELFF. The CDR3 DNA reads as TGCGCCAGCAGTTTCAGGACAGAACCAAAGAACACCGGGGAGCTGTTTTTT.

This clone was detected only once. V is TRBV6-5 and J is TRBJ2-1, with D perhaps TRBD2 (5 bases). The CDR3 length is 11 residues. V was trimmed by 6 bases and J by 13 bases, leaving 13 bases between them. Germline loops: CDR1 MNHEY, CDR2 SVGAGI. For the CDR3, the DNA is TGTGCCAGCAGGAGCGGTGGAGGTCAGTTCTTC. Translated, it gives CASRSGGGQFF.

The CDR3, as DNA: TGCGCCAGCAGCTGGGGCAGGGGGCCGGACGAGCAGTACTTC. Translated, it gives CASSWGRGPDEQYF. This chain links TRBV5-1 with TRBJ2-7, with TRBD1 matching over 8 bases. Unmatched junction bases numbered 7, after V lost 3 bases and J lost 5 bases. CDR1 is SGHRS, CDR2 YFSETQ, per germline. The CDR3 contains 14 residues.

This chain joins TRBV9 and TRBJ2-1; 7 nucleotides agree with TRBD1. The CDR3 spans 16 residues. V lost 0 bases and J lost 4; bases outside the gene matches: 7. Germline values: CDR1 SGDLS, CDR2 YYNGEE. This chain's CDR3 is CASSVAEGATYNEQFF. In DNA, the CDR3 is TGTGCCAGCAGCGTAGCTGAGGGGGCTACTTACAATGAGCAGTTCTTC. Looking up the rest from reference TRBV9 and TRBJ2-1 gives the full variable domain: DSGVTQTPKHLITATGQRVTLRCSPRSGDLSVYWYQQSLDQGLQFLIQYYNGEERAKGNILERFSAQQFPDLHSELNLSSLELGDSALYFCASSVAEGATYNEQFFGPGTRLTVL.

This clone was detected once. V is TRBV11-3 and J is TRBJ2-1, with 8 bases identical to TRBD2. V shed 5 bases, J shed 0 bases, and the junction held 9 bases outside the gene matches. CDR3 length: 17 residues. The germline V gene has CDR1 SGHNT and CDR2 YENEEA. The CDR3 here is CASSPGRGASSYNEQFF. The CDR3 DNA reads TGTGCCAGCAGCCCCGGGAGGGGGGCAAGCTCCTACAATGAGCAGTTCTTC.

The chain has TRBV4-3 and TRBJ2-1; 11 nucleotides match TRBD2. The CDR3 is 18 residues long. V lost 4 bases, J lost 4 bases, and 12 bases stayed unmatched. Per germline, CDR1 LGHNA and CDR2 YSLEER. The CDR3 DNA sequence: TGCGCCAGCAGCCGAGGTAGCGGGGGGGCCATGGGATACAATGAGCAGTTCTTC. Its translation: CASSRGSGGAMGYNEQFF.

Here the CDR3 reads CASSLGTANTEAFF. The CDR3 DNA sequence: TGTGCCAGCAGCTTGGGGACAGCCAACACTGAAGCTTTCTTT. The rearrangement uses TRBV28 and TRBJ1-1, with 7 bases that match TRBD1. The CDR3 covers 14 residues. With 6 bases clipped from V and 2 bases from J, the junction kept 6 bases outside the gene matches. Germline values: CDR1 MDHEN, CDR2 SYDVKM.